The 11 T cell receptor beta chains listed next were all sequenced from one sample in a study of blood T cell repertoires in COVID-19. The repertoire was sequenced with immunoSEQ multiplex PCR; TCRdb's copy has only in-frame clones and lacks some. The profile shows a few hundred thousand clones, roughly nine tenths of them singletons. Input material: PBMCs or T cells enriched from blood (not recorded which). These receptors were taken from a woman aged 30 to 39 who had recovered from COVID-19.

This chain joins TRBV7-3 and TRBJ2-2; D is perhaps TRBD2 (6 bases). CDR3 length equals 14 residues. The ends were cut back, 1 base at V and 7 bases at J, with 10 bases in the middle. Per the germline V gene, CDR1 is SGHTA and CDR2 is FQGTGA. This CDR3 reads CASSLRPGDGELFF. For the CDR3, the DNA is TGTGCCAGCAGCTTAAGGCCGGGGGACGGGGAGCTGTTTTTT.

This chain connects TRBV7-8 to TRBJ2-4; possible D gene TRBD1, 7 bases. From germline, CDR1 is SGHVS and CDR2 FQNEAQ. The length of the CDR3 is 16 residues. The V gene lost 5 bases and the J gene lost 5 bases, with 19 bases spanning the gap. The CDR3 reads CASSPQGGLGQNIQYF. The CDR3 DNA is TGTGCCAGCAGCCCCCAGGGGGGTTTGGGCCAAAACATTCAGTACTTC.

The gene calls are TRBV29-1 and TRBJ2-1; a weak D match, TRBD1 (6 bases). Germline CDR1 and CDR2: SQVTM and ANQGSEA. Trimming left V 7 bases short and J 5 bases short, with 15 bases between. This CDR3 contains 13 residues. Written as DNA, the CDR3 is TGCAGCGGTTCCACAGGGATCAACAATGAGCAGTTCTTC. This sequence encodes CSGSTGINNEQFF.

The J gene is TRBJ1-4, the V gene TRBV6-2 or TRBV6-3; 8 nucleotides align to TRBD1. This CDR3 is built from 15 residues. Germline V gives CDR1 MNHEY, CDR2 SVGEGT. V was clipped by 5 bases and J by 5 bases; unmatched bases: 7. In nucleotides, the CDR3 is TGTGCCAGCAGTCCCCAGGACAGGGCCAATGAAAAACTGTTTTTT. Residues: CASSPQDRANEKLFF.

V and J are TRBV29-1 and TRBJ1-4, with D possibly TRBD1 on 5 matching bases. V dropped 4 bases and J dropped 4 bases, with 10 bases sitting between them. CDR3 size: 13 residues. Looked up from germline, CDR1 is SQVTM and CDR2 is ANQGSEA. CDR3 residues: CSVGQGNNEKLFF. The CDR3, as DNA: TGCAGCGTTGGCCAGGGTAATAATGAAAAACTGTTTTTT.

J is TRBJ2-7 and V is TRBV6-2 or TRBV6-3, with D hard to call. Germline CDR1 MNHEY, CDR2 SVGEGT. The V and J ends lost 6 bases and 4 bases respectively, with 7 bases between them. There are 11 residues in the CDR3. The CDR3 spells CASSSTYEQYF. The CDR3 region has the DNA TGTGCCAGCAGCTCGACTTACGAGCAGTACTTC.

This sequence joins TRBV7-3 and TRBJ2-2, with 8 bases that match TRBD1. J gave up 6 bases and V 1 base, and 10 bases lay outside the gene matches. The CDR3 consists of 17 residues. Germline assignment: CDR1 SGHTA and CDR2 FQGTGA. CDR3 nucleotides: TGTGCCAGCAGCTTAAGCCCGGACAGGGTTTCTCCCGGGGAGCTGTTTTTT. This encodes CASSLSPDRVSPGELFF.

This chain uses TRBV5-4 with TRBJ1-2; 7 positions agree with TRBD1. Per the germline V gene, CDR1 is SGHNT and CDR2 is YYREEE (reference sequence). The V segment lost 4 bases and the J segment 3 bases; nucleotides outside the gene matches: 9. This CDR3 spans 15 amino acids. CDR3 sequence (DNA): TGTGCCAGCAGCCAGTCCGGGACAGCCCACTATGGCTACACCTTC. This translates into CASSQSGTAHYGYTF.

The chain has TRBV6-5 and TRBJ1-5, with D possibly being TRBD1 (5 bases). V lost 6 bases to trimming and J lost 2 bases, with 11 bases between them. The CDR3 is made up of 14 amino acids. Germline CDR1 and CDR2: MNHEY and SVGAGI. CDR3 sequence reads: CASRPTRGNQPQHF. For the CDR3, the DNA is TGTGCCAGCAGACCGACCAGGGGCAATCAGCCCCAGCATTTT.

V usage is TRBV12-3 or TRBV12-4 and J usage is TRBJ1-1; TRBD1 matches 7 bases. Trimming took 6 bases from V and 1 from J; bases not matched to a gene: 2. This CDR3 comprises 13 residues. This CDR3 is CASRGTANTEAFF. DNA of the CDR3: TGTGCCAGCAGGGGGACAGCGAACACTGAAGCTTTCTTT.

The J gene is TRBJ2-3, the V gene TRBV3-1 (or the pseudogene TRBV3-2); 7 bases are shared with TRBD2. With 4 bases clipped from V and 0 bases from J, the junction kept 7 bases outside the gene matches. Germline CDR1 LGHDT, CDR2 YNNKEL (reference sequence). The CDR3 totals 16 residues. The CDR3 loop is CASSRLAEGSTDTQYF. CDR3 DNA: TGTGCCAGCAGCCGCCTAGCGGAGGGTAGCACAGATACGCAGTATTTT.